The 22 T cell receptor beta chains listed next were all sequenced from one sample in a study of CD8+CD57+ T cells in acquired aplastic anemia. Both TCR beta VDJ combination and CDR3 sequence profiling were carried out. Genomic DNA was the template for this profiling. TCRdb re-analysed the reads in MiXCR, keeping a single row per CDR3 protein. The repertoire has some 180,000 distinct CDR3 sequences, roughly half of them found once; the top ten carry roughly 3%. Sequencing was carried out using sorted CD4+, CD8+, or CD8+CD57+ T cells (not recorded which) from PBMCs. The receptors shown here come from a human donor in good health.

At least ten counts were recorded for this clonotype. The chain couples TRBV7-9 to TRBJ2-7; unclear D gene. V was pared by 1 base and J by 6 bases, with 10 bases between. Germline loops: CDR1 SEHNR, CDR2 FQNEAQ (reference sequence). CDR3 length: 13 residues. CDR3 in amino acids: CASSLEGMVEQYF. The CDR3 DNA sequence: TGTGCCAGCAGCTTAGAAGGTATGGTCGAGCAGTACTTC.

The chain has TRBV29-1 and TRBJ2-7, with 8 bases matching TRBD2. V lost 8 bases to trimming and J lost 3 bases; unmatched junction nucleotides: 6. Germline CDR1 SQVTM, CDR2 ANQGSEA. This CDR3 contains 12 residues. Here the CDR3 reads CSLVAGNYEQYF. In DNA, the CDR3 is TGCAGCTTGGTAGCGGGAAACTACGAGCAGTACTTC.

This clonotype was counted many times. V usage is TRBV28 and J usage is TRBJ2-7; the match to TRBD1 covers 8 bases. Germline V gene data show CDR1 as MDHEN and CDR2 as SYDVKM. The V gene end was trimmed by 6 bases and the J gene end by 12 bases; junction bases not matched to a gene: 10. This CDR3 has 12 amino acids. The CDR3 sequence is CASSKSQGALYF. CDR3 nucleotide sequence: TGTGCCAGCAGCAAAAGCCAGGGGGCTCTGTACTTC.

This clonotype was observed once. The J gene is TRBJ1-2, the V gene TRBV5-4; TRBD1 matches 9 bases. V was pared by 5 bases and J by 7 bases, with 0 bases of the junction left unmatched. CDR3 length equals 11 residues. Germline loops: CDR1 SGHNT, CDR2 YYREEE (reference sequence). CDR3 loop: CASRDRGGYTF. The CDR3 bases are TGTGCCAGCAGGGACAGGGGTGGCTACACCTTC.

This clonotype was observed many times. CDR3 nucleotides: TGCGCCAGCAGCCTAGACAGGGGCAATGAGCAGTTCTTC. It encodes CASSLDRGNEQFF. J is TRBJ2-1 and V is TRBV4-1; 8 bases line up with TRBD1. CDR1 MGHRA and CDR2 YSYEKL come from the germline V gene. CDR3 length equals 13 residues. The V gene end was trimmed by 4 bases and the J gene end by 6 bases; junction bases not matched to a gene: 2.

The CDR3 region is CAWSAQMSSYNEQFF. CDR3 coding DNA: TGTGCCTGGAGTGCACAGATGAGCTCCTACAATGAGCAGTTCTTC. This sequence joins TRBV30 and TRBJ2-1; no clear D gene. V lost 1 base and J 0 bases, leaving 10 bases between the germline ends. The CDR3 sequence is 15 residues long. Germline-derived CDR1 and CDR2 are GTSNPN and SVGIG (reference sequence).

J is TRBJ1-6 and V is TRBV28; 9 bases line up with TRBD1. Germline V gene data show CDR1 as MDHEN and CDR2 as SYDVKM. The CDR3 spans 16 residues. Losses at the gene ends were 7 bases for V and 6 bases for J; bases not matched to a gene: 10. In DNA, the CDR3 is TGTGCCAGCACGGAGACAGGGGGAGCCTGTAATTCACCCCTCCACTTT. This sequence encodes CASTETGGACNSPLHF. Variable domain in full (rest from reference TRBV28 and TRBJ1-6): DVKVTQSSRYLVKRTGEKVFLECVQDMDHENMFWYRQDPGLGLRLIYFSYDVKMKEKGDIPEGYSVSREKKERFSLILESASTNQTSMYLCASTETGGACNSPLHFGNGTRLTVT.

The chain couples TRBV12-3 or TRBV12-4 to TRBJ1-3; 10 bases are shared with TRBD1. The trim removed 6 bases at V and 5 bases at J, leaving 7 bases unmatched. This CDR3 contains 15 residues. The CDR3 bases are TGTGCCAGCAGCCGGACAGGGGGTTATAGAAACACCATATATTTT. Residues: CASSRTGGYRNTIYF.

The chain has TRBV12-3 or TRBV12-4 and TRBJ1-1, with D perhaps TRBD1 (6 bases). With 5 bases removed from V and 1 base from J, the gap between germline ends came to 17 bases. The CDR3 runs 16 residues. The CDR3 loop is CASSPPVSRGNTEAFF. CDR3 DNA sequence: TGTGCCAGCAGTCCCCCCGTTTCCAGGGGGAACACTGAAGCTTTCTTT.

This chain links TRBV25-1 with TRBJ1-1; D remains ambiguous. Trimming removed 1 base at V and 8 bases at J, with 5 bases between. Germline CDR1 MGHDK, CDR2 SYGVNS. The length of the CDR3 is 11 residues. CDR3 protein: CASSESGEAFF. CDR3 DNA: TGTGCCAGCAGTGAATCGGGGGAAGCTTTCTTT.

In this sample, this clonotype turned up many times. This chain links TRBV6-4 with TRBJ2-1, with a tentative D call TRBD2 (6 bases). V lost 5 bases and J lost 9, with 14 bases in between. The germline V gene encodes CDR1 MRHNA and CDR2 SNTAGT. The CDR3 is made up of 13 amino acids. CDR3 nucleotide sequence: TGTGCCAGCAGTTCGGGAGAATGGAGTGAGCAGTTCTTC. Translated: CASSSGEWSEQFF.

This clonotype was observed many times. The chain has TRBV5-1 and TRBJ2-1, with 11 bases that match TRBD2. The CDR3 has 17 residues. Germline assignment: CDR1 SGHRS and CDR2 YFSETQ. V lost 0 bases to trimming and J lost 5 bases; unmatched junction nucleotides: 7. In DNA, the CDR3 is TGCGCCAGCAGCTTGGGTAGCGGGAGGGCCTGGGACAATGAGCAGTTCTTC. This encodes CASSLGSGRAWDNEQFF.

This chain links TRBV20-1 with TRBJ1-1; D might be TRBD1 (6 bases). V was trimmed by 3 bases and J by 2 bases, leaving 13 bases between them. CDR3 length equals 14 residues. CDR1 and CDR2 (germline): DFQATT, SNEGSKA (reference sequence). CDR3 in amino acids: CSASAGADNTEAFF. CDR3 DNA sequence: TGCAGTGCTAGTGCGGGGGCGGACAACACTGAAGCTTTCTTT.

The V and J genes are TRBV20-1 and TRBJ2-1, with D possibly TRBD2 on 5 matching bases. From germline, CDR1 is DFQATT and CDR2 SNEGSKA (reference sequence). This CDR3 has 11 amino acids. V lost 4 bases to trimming and J lost 13 bases, with 14 bases between them. CDR3 sequence: CSAKTVTGQFF. CDR3 DNA sequence: TGCAGTGCTAAAACTGTCACGGGACAGTTCTTC.

This clonotype was observed a handful of times. The rearrangement links TRBV18 to TRBJ1-1, with TRBD1 matching over 10 bases. Germline lookup yields CDR1 KGHSH and CDR2 LQKENI. This CDR3 has 16 amino acids. V lost 0 bases to trimming and J lost 0 bases; unmatched junction nucleotides: 1. CDR3 bases: TGTGCCAGCTCACCACCGGGACAGGGGATGAACACTGAAGCTTTCTTT. Translated: CASSPPGQGMNTEAFF. Complete variable domain (other parts from reference TRBV18 and TRBJ1-1): NAGVMQNPRHLVRRRGQEARLRCSPMKGHSHVYWYRQLPEEGLKFMVYLQKENIIDESGMPKERFSAEFPKEGPSILRIQQVVRGDSAAYFCASSPPGQGMNTEAFFGQGTRLTVV.

The V gene is TRBV18, the J gene TRBJ1-1; the D is unclear. The CDR3 consists of 18 residues. Deletions cut 3 bases from V and 0 bases from J, with 20 bases between. Germline lookup yields CDR1 KGHSH and CDR2 LQKENI. This CDR3 reads CASSPELGPLGMNTEAFF. The CDR3 DNA reads as TGTGCCAGCTCACCCGAACTAGGACCTCTTGGGATGAACACTGAAGCTTTCTTT.

V usage is TRBV20-1 and J usage is TRBJ2-7; 7 bases align to TRBD1. The CDR3 has 13 amino acids. V was clipped by 6 bases and J by 4 bases; unmatched bases: 9. In germline, CDR1 is DFQATT, CDR2 SNEGSKA (reference sequence). The CDR3 nucleotides read TGCAGTGCCACGACAGGGCCTGGTTACGAGCAGTACTTC. Encoded protein: CSATTGPGYEQYF.

The gene calls are TRBV24-1 and TRBJ2-7, with 7 bases matching TRBD1. In germline, CDR1 is KGHDR, CDR2 SFDVKD. The trim removed 2 bases at V and 5 bases at J, leaving 8 bases unmatched. This CDR3 region has 15 residues. CDR3 coding DNA: TGTGCCACCAGTGATTCGACAGGGCACGACCACGAGCAGTACTTC. It translates to CATSDSTGHDHEQYF.

The chain uses TRBV15 and TRBJ2-3; D ambiguous. With 5 bases removed from V and 5 bases from J, the gap between germline ends came to 17 bases. CDR3 length: 15 residues. Germline CDR1 and CDR2: LNHNV and YYDKDF (reference sequence). The CDR3 sequence: CATSRRTSSLDTQYF. CDR3 sequence (DNA): TGTGCCACCAGCCGAAGGACCAGTTCCCTAGATACGCAGTATTTT.

V gene TRBV9 combines with J gene TRBJ1-3, with D uncertain. Trimming shortened V by 4 bases and J by 0 bases, and 11 bases separated the two germline ends. The CDR3 spans 15 residues. Germline V gene sequence: CDR1 SGDLS, CDR2 YYNGEE. CDR3 sequence reads: CASSPRGPSGNTIYF. The DNA for the CDR3 is TGTGCCAGCAGCCCCCGAGGACCCTCTGGAAACACCATATATTTT.

This clonotype was counted many times. The chain uses TRBV7-2 and TRBJ2-7, with no clear D. V lost 1 base to trimming and J lost 4 bases, with 5 bases between them. CDR1 and CDR2 from the germline V gene are SGHTA and FQGNSA. The CDR3 totals 12 residues. This CDR3 is CASSLDTYEQYF. CDR3 bases: TGTGCCAGCAGCTTAGACACATACGAGCAGTACTTC.

This clonotype came up many times. This chain uses TRBV6-5 with TRBJ1-5; perhaps TRBD1 as D (5 bases). Germline V gene data show CDR1 as MNHEY and CDR2 as SVGAGI. Deletions cut 4 bases from V and 0 bases from J, with 10 bases between. The CDR3 covers 15 residues. CDR3 region: CASSSGTISNQPQHF. The CDR3 DNA reads as TGTGCCAGCAGTTCCGGGACGATTAGCAATCAGCCCCAGCATTTT.